What follows are 9 T cell receptor beta chains derived from one specimen sequenced in a study of cytomegalovirus exposure and HLA in healthy donors. Here immunoSEQ multiplex PCR was the method, and the copy in TCRdb shows in-frame clones only, minus some. The sample has some 67,000 clones, around 93% seen once; the top ten hold more than 0.9%. The sequenced sample was PBMCs. All receptors come from a woman younger than 30 in good health and CMV-seronegative.

This sequence joins TRBV10-2 and TRBJ2-5; D perhaps matches TRBD1 (6 bases). The germline CDR1 and CDR2 sequences are WSHSY and SAAADI. CDR3 length equals 13 residues. Trimming cost V 7 bases and J 0 bases, with 9 bases left between them. For the CDR3, the DNA is TGCGCCAGCACTAACAGGGACCAAGAGACCCAGTACTTC. Its translation: CASTNRDQETQYF.

The rearrangement links TRBV4-1 to TRBJ2-7; perhaps TRBD2 as D (6 bases). The CDR3 runs 16 residues. The ends were cut back, 0 bases at V and 2 bases at J, with 14 bases in the middle. Germline CDR1 is MGHRA and CDR2 is YSYEKL. The CDR3 here is CASSQDAPGGTYEQYF. CDR3 DNA: TGCGCCAGCAGCCAAGATGCCCCGGGCGGGACCTACGAGCAGTACTTC.

J is TRBJ1-5 and V is TRBV5-4; a weak D match, TRBD1 (6 bases). Germline CDR1 SGHNT, CDR2 YYREEE (reference sequence). The CDR3 is made up of 13 amino acids. Trimming took off 5 bases at V and 6 bases at J, with 12 bases between the two ends. The CDR3 coding sequence is TGTGCCAGCAGTAGGACAGCTGGTCAGCCCCAGCATTTT. Its protein product is CASSRTAGQPQHF.

The gene calls are TRBV7-9 and TRBJ2-7; 7 nucleotides line up with TRBD1. The germline V gene has CDR1 SEHNR and CDR2 FQNEAQ (reference sequence). The CDR3 length is 13 residues. V trimming: 5 bases; J trimming: 0 bases; junction bases outside the gene matches: 1. CDR3 coding DNA: TGTGCCAGCAGCCGGGACAGCTCCTACGAGCAGTACTTC. Encoded protein: CASSRDSSYEQYF.

This chain connects TRBV6-1 to TRBJ2-7; weak D call: TRBD2 (5 bases). Germline V gene sequence: CDR1 MNHNS, CDR2 SASEGT. V was cut by 4 bases and J by 3 bases, with 7 bases left in between. CDR3 length equals 12 residues. CDR3 region: CASSGGFYEQYF. CDR3 nucleotide sequence: TGTGCCAGCAGTGGCGGGTTCTACGAGCAGTACTTC.

The V gene is TRBV30, the J gene TRBJ2-3; 9 positions match TRBD1. Trimming removed 1 base from V and 8 bases from J; junction bases left unmatched: 13. This CDR3 has 16 residues. The germline CDR1 and CDR2 sequences are GTSNPN and SVGIG (reference sequence). The CDR3 loop reads CAWSDYGTGSLGTQYF. The DNA for the CDR3 is TGTGCCTGGAGTGATTACGGGACAGGGAGTTTGGGTACGCAGTATTTT.

This chain connects TRBV2 to TRBJ2-7; D is perhaps TRBD2 (6 bases). The CDR3 is 14 residues long. Germline CDR1 is SNHLY and CDR2 is FYNNEI. V lost 6 bases and J lost 0, with 12 bases in between. The CDR3 is CASRPRGSSYEQYF. The CDR3 nucleotides are TGTGCCAGCAGGCCGCGGGGCAGCTCCTACGAGCAGTACTTC.

This sequence joins TRBV19 and TRBJ1-3; 7 bases are a match to TRBD1. Trimming at V came to 9 bases and at J to 0 bases, leaving 8 bases not matched to a gene. CDR1 LNHDA and CDR2 SQIVND come from the germline V gene (reference sequence). The CDR3 is 15 residues long. The CDR3 DNA reads as TGTGCCAGCCGGGACAGACACCTCTCTGGAAACACCATATATTTT. Protein: CASRDRHLSGNTIYF.

This clone has only one observation. The genes are TRBV6-4 and TRBJ2-7; D unclear. The V gene's germline CDR1 is MRHNA and CDR2 SNTAGT. CDR3 length: 16 amino acids. V was trimmed by 0 bases and J by 2 bases, leaving 14 bases between them. CDR3 residues: CASSDSKTTGTYEQYF. CDR3 nucleotide sequence: TGTGCCAGCAGTGACTCGAAGACGACTGGAACCTACGAGCAGTACTTC.